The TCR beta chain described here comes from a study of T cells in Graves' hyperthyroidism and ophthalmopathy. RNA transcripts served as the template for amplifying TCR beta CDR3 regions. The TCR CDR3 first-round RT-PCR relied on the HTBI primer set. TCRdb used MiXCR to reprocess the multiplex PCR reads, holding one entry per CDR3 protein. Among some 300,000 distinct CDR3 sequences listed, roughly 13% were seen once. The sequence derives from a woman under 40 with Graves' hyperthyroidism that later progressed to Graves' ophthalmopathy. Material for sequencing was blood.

The CDR3 nucleotides are TGTGCCACCAGCAGAGATGGGGGGACAGGGACAGGGGAGCAGTACTTC. Translating gives CATSRDGGTGTGEQYF. The chain couples TRBV15 to TRBJ2-7, with 9 bases identical to TRBD1. Germline V lookup: CDR1 LNHNV, CDR2 YYDKDF (reference sequence). J lost 7 bases, V lost 0 bases, and 10 bases had no gene match. The CDR3 totals 16 residues.